These 16 T cell receptor beta chains were sequenced from one sample in a study of CD8 T cells in ankylosing spondylitis. The study's findings and limits: Seemingly characteristic of ankylosing spondylitis blood was a TCR beta motif consisting of 7 or 8 highly homologous variants.

TCRdb re-called the 5' RACE reads through MiXCR, storing one row per CDR3 protein. This repertoire shows roughly 670,000 distinct CDR3 sequences, about 20% found once; its top ten account for under 20%. For these receptors, no antigen is known. Sequenced input: blood, either unsorted or a sorted T cell fraction (not recorded which). These receptors were obtained from a male donor with ankylosing spondylitis.

There are many counts of this clonotype. The junction does not match germline at one end; this may be a read error. This chain connects TRBV7-9 to TRBJ1-1; TRBD1 matches 8 bases. Germline loops: CDR1 SEHNR, CDR2 FQNEAQ (reference sequence). This CDR3 spans 13 amino acids. This chain's CDR3 is CASSPGTGTEAFF. The CDR3 DNA reads as TGCGCCAGCAGCCCCGGGACAGGCACTGAAGCTTTCTTT.

Only a few counts were recorded for this clonotype. The chain links TRBV11-2 to TRBJ1-1; D is unclear. CDR1 and CDR2 from the germline V gene are SGHAT and FQNNGV. This CDR3 is built from 15 residues. V lost 0 bases to trimming and J lost 7 bases, with 15 bases between them. CDR3 nucleotide sequence: TGTGCCAGCAGCTTAGATTGGACTTCGGCTGATGAAGCTTTCTTT. Its translation: CASSLDWTSADEAFF.

The chain joins TRBV20-1 to TRBJ1-1, with TRBD1 matching 8 bases. The CDR3 loop spans 12 amino acids. Trimming cost V 8 bases and J 1 base; bases outside gene matches: 3. The germline CDR1 and CDR2 sequences are DFQATT and SNEGSKA (reference sequence). CDR3 amino acids: CSPRGQNTEAFF. Written as DNA, the CDR3 is TGCAGTCCCAGGGGGCAGAACACTGAAGCTTTCTTT.

The chain employs TRBV5-6 and TRBJ2-7; no firm D call. Germline CDR1 SGHDT, CDR2 YYEEEE. V was clipped by 1 base and J by 7 bases, with 12 bases between them. This CDR3 has 13 amino acids. Here the CDR3 DNA reads TGTGCCAGCAGCTTGAGTCCTACTACGGAGCAGTACTTC. Translating it yields CASSLSPTTEQYF. Together with reference TRBV5-6 and TRBJ2-7, the CDR3 gives the full variable domain: DAGVTQSPTHLIKTRGQQVTLRCSPKSGHDTVSWYQQALGQGPQFIFQYYEEEERQRGNFPDRFSGHQFPNYSSELNVNALLLGDSALYLCASSLSPTTEQYFGPGTRLTVT.

This clonotype was detected only once. In this CDR3 the conserved last residue, phenylalanine or tryptophan, is missing, so a read error is likely. Here the CDR3 reads CASSQVEDQPQHS. The DNA of the CDR3 is TGCGCCAGCAGCCAAGTGGAGGATCAGCCCCAGCATTCT. The chain uses TRBV4-1 and TRBJ1-5; no definite D call. V shed 1 base and J shed 5 bases, with 6 bases lying between them. Germline V gene sequence: CDR1 MGHRA, CDR2 YSYEKL. This CDR3 comprises 13 residues.

V is TRBV19 and J is TRBJ2-2; D might be TRBD1 (5 bases). The CDR3 spans 14 residues. With 1 base removed from V and 4 bases from J, the gap between germline ends came to 7 bases. Germline V gene lookup returns CDR1 LNHDA and CDR2 SQIVND (reference sequence). The CDR3 sequence is CASSIVQGTGELFF. As DNA, the CDR3 is TGTGCCAGTAGTATAGTGCAGGGCACCGGGGAGCTGTTTTTT.

This clonotype was seen more than once but under ten times. The chain couples TRBV27 to TRBJ2-2; D may match TRBD1 or TRBD2 (5 bases each). Germline V gene data show CDR1 as MNHEY and CDR2 as SMNVEV (reference sequence). The CDR3 extends over 15 amino acids. V gave up 6 bases and J gave up 1 base, with 12 bases separating them. The CDR3 nucleotides are TGTGCCAGCAGGGGGGACGCTTTGAACACCGGGGAGCTGTTTTTT. It yields the protein CASRGDALNTGELFF.

In its sample, this clonotype was seen a few times. V is TRBV10-3 and J is TRBJ1-1; D possibly corresponds to TRBD1 (6 bases). The CDR3 contains 14 residues. Germline V gene lookup returns CDR1 ENHRY and CDR2 SYGVKD. V lost 5 bases and J 0 bases, leaving 10 bases between the germline ends. CDR3 bases: TGTGCCATCAGTTATCAGGGGATGAACACTGAAGCTTTCTTT. This sequence encodes CAISYQGMNTEAFF.

This clonotype was counted once. The V call is TRBV2, the J call TRBJ2-2; the D gene is possibly TRBD2 (5 bases). This CDR3 comprises 14 residues. The V gene's germline CDR1 is SNHLY and CDR2 FYNNEI. V shed 4 bases and J shed 3 bases, with 9 bases lying between them. The CDR3 spells CASSASGYTGELFF. The CDR3 DNA reads TGTGCCAGCAGTGCATCGGGGTACACCGGGGAGCTGTTTTTT.

This clonotype appeared a few times. The gene calls are TRBV5-1 and TRBJ1-2; D possibly corresponds to TRBD1 (5 bases). The CDR3 totals 13 residues. Trimming left V 4 bases short and J 6 bases short, with 13 bases between. The V gene's germline CDR1 is SGHRS and CDR2 YFSETQ. The CDR3 loop is CASSSGTWDGYTF. The CDR3 nucleotides read TGCGCCAGCAGCAGCGGGACCTGGGATGGCTACACCTTC.

This clonotype showed up just a few times. The chain links TRBV5-1 to TRBJ1-4; D ambiguous. The CDR3 runs 14 residues. Trimming pared 2 bases from V and 8 bases from J, leaving 13 bases between. Germline CDR1 and CDR2: SGHRS and YFSETQ. As DNA, the CDR3 is TGCGCCAGCAGCTTAGGTCCTGGAGGGGAAAAACTGTTTTTT. Amino acids: CASSLGPGGEKLFF.

Written as DNA, the CDR3 is TGCAGTGCTAGAGTTCAGCTGAGCTATGGCTACACCTTC. As protein: CSARVQLSYGYTF. The chain couples TRBV20-1 to TRBJ1-2, with unresolved D. V was clipped by 1 base and J by 4 bases, with 10 bases between them. Germline V gene lookup returns CDR1 DFQATT and CDR2 SNEGSKA (reference sequence). The CDR3 totals 13 residues.

The chain employs TRBV5-8 and TRBJ2-7, with D possibly being TRBD1 or TRBD2 (5 bases each). Germline-derived CDR1 and CDR2 are SGHTS and YDEGEE. The V and J ends lost 1 base and 3 bases respectively, with 14 bases between them. CDR3 length: 15 residues. The DNA for the CDR3 is TGTGCCAGCAGCTTGCTGGAAAGGGGAGACTACGAGCAGTACTTC. This sequence encodes CASSLLERGDYEQYF.

This clonotype has just a few counts. This chain connects TRBV11-2 to TRBJ1-2, with TRBD1 matching over 9 bases. Germline trimming cut 6 bases from V and 7 bases from J; bases unmatched to any gene: 9. Germline CDR1 SGHAT, CDR2 FQNNGV. The CDR3 is 14 residues long. The CDR3 sequence: CASRTGTGIAGYTF. The CDR3 nucleotides read TGTGCCAGCAGAACCGGGACAGGGATCGCTGGCTACACCTTC.

The chain employs TRBV5-1 and TRBJ2-5; D perhaps matches TRBD2 (5 bases). CDR3 length: 16 residues. Trimming left V 0 bases short and J 4 bases short, with 16 bases between. Germline V gene data show CDR1 as SGHRS and CDR2 as YFSETQ. This CDR3 is CASSLVEGPPGETQYF. The CDR3 nucleotides are TGCGCCAGCAGCTTGGTTGAGGGCCCCCCGGGAGAGACCCAGTACTTC.

This chain uses TRBV5-1 with TRBJ2-7; 8 bases map to TRBD2. The J segment lost 2 bases and the V segment lost 3 bases, leaving 7 bases of the junction unmatched. This CDR3 spans 15 amino acids. Germline loops: CDR1 SGHRS, CDR2 YFSETQ. As DNA, the CDR3 is TGCGCCAGCAGCTCAACTAGCGGTTCTACCTACGAGCAGTACTTC. Encoded protein: CASSSTSGSTYEQYF.